This TCR beta chain was recovered during a study of OX40 agonist ivuxolimab in advanced cancers. Study overall: Dose-escalation cases comprised hepatocellular carcinoma, melanoma, renal cell or head and neck cancer. Partial responses occurred in three patients (one hepatocellular carcinoma, two cutaneous melanoma).

Comments on this clone: Its specificity is unknown.

Clones were sequenced by immunoSEQ multiplex PCR, and TCRdb holds only the in-frame ones, with some missing. The top ten hold around 6.6% of the sample, which has about 81,000 clones, under 90% seen once. General study points: There were, on average, more expanded clones in CD8+ T cells than in CD4+.

The ends were cut back, 0 bases at V and 0 bases at J, with 14 bases in the middle. The CDR3 extends over 18 amino acids. The germline V gene has CDR1 LNHNV and CDR2 YYDKDF (reference sequence). Blood draws occurred at baseline, cycle 4 day 1, and cycle 7 day 1. The chain recombines TRBV15 with TRBJ2-2, with unresolved D. The material was CD4+ or CD8+ T cells sorted from blood, obtained in a trial of the OX40 agonist ivuxolimab. This sequence was found in an adult with an advanced solid tumor such as melanoma, head and neck, liver or kidney cancer. CDR3 nucleotide sequence: TGTGCCACCAGCAGAGATTCGGTAGGACCCTCGAACACCGGGGAGCTGTTTTTT. Encoded protein: CATSRDSVGPSNTGELFF.